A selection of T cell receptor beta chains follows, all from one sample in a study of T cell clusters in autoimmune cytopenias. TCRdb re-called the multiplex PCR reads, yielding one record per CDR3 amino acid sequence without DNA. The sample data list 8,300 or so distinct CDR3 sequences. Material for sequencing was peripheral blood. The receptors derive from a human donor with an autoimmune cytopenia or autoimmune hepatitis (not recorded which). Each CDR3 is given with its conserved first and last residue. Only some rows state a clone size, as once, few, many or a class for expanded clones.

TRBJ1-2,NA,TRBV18,CASSPGQQTNYGYTF
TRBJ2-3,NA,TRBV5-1,CASRSTGVSTDTQYF
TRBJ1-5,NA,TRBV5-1,CASSPTGGNQPQHF
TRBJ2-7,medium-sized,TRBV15,CATSRGGVYEQYF
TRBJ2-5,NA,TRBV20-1,CSAGIGETQYF
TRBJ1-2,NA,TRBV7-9,CASSRDRLTNYGYTF
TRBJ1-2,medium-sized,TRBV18,CASSPTREYGYTF
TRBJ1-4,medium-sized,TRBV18,CASSPPGREKLFF
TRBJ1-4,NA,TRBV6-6,CASSYSTSRATNEKLFF
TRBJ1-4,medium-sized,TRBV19,CASSMSATTNEKLFF
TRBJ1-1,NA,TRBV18,CASSPPRVRKNTEAFF
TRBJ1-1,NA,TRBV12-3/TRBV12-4,CASNSRTGTNTEAFF
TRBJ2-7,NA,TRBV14,CASSRGTHYEQYF
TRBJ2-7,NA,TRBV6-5,CASSYSTGGTYEQYF
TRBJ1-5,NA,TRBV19,CASSIGSGSPYSNQPQHF
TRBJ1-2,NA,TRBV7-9,CASSLAAGGSNYGYTF
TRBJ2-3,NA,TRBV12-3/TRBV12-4,CASSLGAGHLTDTQYF
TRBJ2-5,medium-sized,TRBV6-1,CASSESVASIRQETQYF
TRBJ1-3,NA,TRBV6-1,CASSYTGGNTIYF
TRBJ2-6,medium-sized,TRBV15,CATSSRGLTTPGANVLTF
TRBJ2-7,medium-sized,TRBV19,CASSAPNYEQYF
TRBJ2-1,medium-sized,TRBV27,CASVGGGDFYNEQFF
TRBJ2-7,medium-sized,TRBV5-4,CASSLRARNEQYF
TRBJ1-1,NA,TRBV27,CASTPQRGRDYGEAFF
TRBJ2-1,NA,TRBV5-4,CASSYRQGRDEQFF
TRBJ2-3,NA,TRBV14,CASSHPGLSTDTQYF
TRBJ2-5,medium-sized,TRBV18,CASSPGGRRETQYF